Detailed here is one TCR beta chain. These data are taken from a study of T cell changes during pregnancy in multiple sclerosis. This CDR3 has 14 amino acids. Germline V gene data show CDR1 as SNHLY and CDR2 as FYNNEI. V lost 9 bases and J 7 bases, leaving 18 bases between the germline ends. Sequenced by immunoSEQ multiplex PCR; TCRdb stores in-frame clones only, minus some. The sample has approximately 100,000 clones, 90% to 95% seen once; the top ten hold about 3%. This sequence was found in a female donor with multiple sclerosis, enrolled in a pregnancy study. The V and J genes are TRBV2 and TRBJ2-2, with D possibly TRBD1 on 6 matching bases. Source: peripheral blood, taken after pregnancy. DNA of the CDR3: TGTGCCAGTCAACAGGGATGGGGTGACGGGGAGCTGTTTTTT. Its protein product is CASQQGWGDGELFF. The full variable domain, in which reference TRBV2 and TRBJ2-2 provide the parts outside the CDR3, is EPEVTQTPSHQVTQMGQEVILRCVPISNHLYFYWYRQILGQKVEFLVSFYNNEISEKSEIFDDQFSVERPDGSNFTLKIRSTKLEDSAMYFCASQQGWGDGELFFGEGSRLTVL.